This is a list of T cell receptor beta chains from one sample in a study of blood T cell repertoires in COVID-19. Produced via immunoSEQ multiplex PCR; TCRdb's table is partial and in-frame only. The sample records 60,000 to 90,000 clones, 65% to 90% being singletons. Sequencing was performed on peripheral blood. These TCRs come from a woman aged 45-65 years with acute or convalescent COVID-19. CDR3s include the opening cysteine and the closing phenylalanine or tryptophan. A D gene is named only where the DNA matches it firmly. Clone size is stated in some rows and not others, as once, few, many or a class when expanded.

D,J,V,size,CDR3,DNA
TRBD1,TRBJ1-5,TRBV3-1/TRBV3-2,NA,CASSHGQGGQPQHF,TGTGCCAGCAGCCACGGACAGGGGGGTCAGCCCCAGCATTTT
NA,TRBJ2-7,TRBV28,NA,CASSYLRQGNYEQYF,TGTGCCAGCAGTTACCTACGCCAGGGGAACTACGAGCAGTACTTC
TRBD1,TRBJ2-6,TRBV6-6,once,CASKQGAVVGANVLTF,TGTGCCAGCAAGCAGGGGGCTGTGGTTGGGGCCAACGTCCTGACTTTC
NA,TRBJ1-1,TRBV27,NA,CASSLRGWTEAFF,TGTGCCAGCAGTTTGCGGGGATGGACTGAAGCTTTCTTT
NA,TRBJ2-5,TRBV7-3,NA,CASSPGQQETQYF,TGTGCCAGCAGCCCCGGACAGCAAGAGACCCAGTACTTC
TRBD1,TRBJ2-7,TRBV2,few,CASNPGTDPYEQYF,TGTGCCAGCAATCCCGGGACAGACCCCTACGAGCAGTACTTC
NA,TRBJ2-2,TRBV6-2/TRBV6-3,NA,CASSYPSPLGAAGELFF,TGTGCCAGCAGTTACCCCAGTCCATTGGGGGCCGCCGGGGAGCTGTTTTTT
NA,TRBJ1-4,TRBV7-9,once,CASSIVGGTNEKLFF,TGTGCCAGCAGCATAGTTGGTGGCACTAATGAAAAACTGTTTTTT
TRBD1,TRBJ1-4,TRBV6-6,NA,CASSYSGTADEKLFF,TGTGCCAGCAGTTACTCCGGGACAGCGGATGAAAAACTGTTTTTT
NA,TRBJ2-1,TRBV6-5,NA,CASRGAGFNEQFF,TGTGCCAGCAGAGGCGCAGGGTTCAATGAGCAGTTCTTC
TRBD1,TRBJ1-1,TRBV7-2,NA,CASSSPGTAEAFF,TGTGCCAGCAGCTCGCCGGGGACAGCTGAAGCTTTCTTT
TRBD1,TRBJ2-3,TRBV19,NA,CASSGNRGADTQYF,TGTGCCAGTAGTGGGAACAGGGGGGCAGATACGCAGTATTTT
TRBD2,TRBJ2-1,TRBV6-6,NA,CASIKREGLEQFF,TGTGCCAGCATCAAGCGGGAGGGCCTTGAGCAGTTCTTC
TRBD1,TRBJ1-1,TRBV5-6,few,CASSRLQGDTEAFF,TGTGCCAGCAGCCGACTACAGGGGGACACTGAAGCTTTCTTT
TRBD1,TRBJ1-5,TRBV19,NA,CASTGWIGQGQPQHF,TGTGCCAGTACCGGGTGGATAGGACAGGGTCAGCCCCAGCATTTT
NA,TRBJ1-2,TRBV3-1/TRBV3-2,NA,CASSAGPLLNYGYTF,TGTGCCAGCAGCGCAGGCCCACTCCTTAACTATGGCTACACCTTC
NA,TRBJ2-7,TRBV5-1,once,CASTLLPSGTYEQYF,TGCGCCAGCACCCTACTCCCGTCAGGGACCTACGAGCAGTACTTC
NA,TRBJ2-5,TRBV5-4,once,CASSRDIQETQYF,TGTGCCAGCAGCCGGGACATCCAAGAGACCCAGTACTTC
NA,TRBJ2-2,TRBV4-3,NA,CASSQGAGGGELFF,TGCGCCAGCAGCCAAGGGGCCGGAGGTGGGGAGCTGTTTTTT
TRBD1,TRBJ2-5,TRBV28,NA,CASSQGGDETQYF,TGTGCCAGCAGTCAAGGGGGCGACGAGACCCAGTACTTC